The table lists the clone carrying this T cell receptor (beta chain) with a count of one. The antigen remains unidentified. This specimen comes from a study of cytomegalovirus exposure and HLA in healthy donors. General study results and limits: An analysis was carried out later, and it reportedly showed fewer N-insertions in an Asian-associated ancestry cluster than the approximately 610-donor mean.

The V gene's germline CDR1 is LGHNT and CDR2 FRNRAP. Trimming removed 7 bases from V and 5 bases from J; junction bases left unmatched: 19. The CDR3 consists of 18 residues. PCR primers comprised 60 Vbeta and 13 Jbeta primers. Assay used: immunoSEQ multiplex PCR; TCRdb lists only in-frame clones, some missing. Of tens of thousands of clones detected, roughly 74% appear once; the ten largest clones hold about 2.2%. The clonotype comes from a man in his forties in good health and CMV-seronegative. Sequencing used PBMCs. The chain carries TRBV12-5 and TRBJ2-5, with TRBD2 matching 10 bases. The CDR3 spells CASARIAGGFSSWETQYF. CDR3 DNA sequence: TGTGCTAGTGCCCGAATAGCGGGGGGCTTTAGTAGCTGGGAGACCCAGTACTTC.